Listed below are T cell receptor beta chains from one sample, sequenced in a study of shared clonotypes between healthy human individuals. Assay: immunoSEQ multiplex PCR; the TCRdb copy retains only in-frame clones and omits some. The sample contains about 2 million clones, about 95% of which appear only once. Source material: naive CD8+ T cells sorted from blood. These receptors were taken from a man between 18 and 29 years old in good health. The CDR3 runs from the conserved cysteine through the conserved F or W. Fields, in order: clone size, V gene, CDR3 length, J gene, D gene, CDR3 protein, CDR3 DNA. D genes are given only for firm matches. A row's size may be missing; if present it is once, few, many or a size class.

abundance: -; v_gene: TRBV5-6; len: 16; j_gene: TRBJ1-1; d_gene: -; CDR3aa: CASIPWGPGMNTEAFF; CDR3nt: TGTGCCAGCATCCCTTGGGGACCGGGGATGAACACTGAAGCTTTCTTT
abundance: -; v_gene: TRBV21-1; len: 14; j_gene: TRBJ1-5; d_gene: -; CDR3aa: CASIQGRRNQPQHF; CDR3nt: TGTGCCAGTATACAGGGTCGGCGCAATCAGCCCCAGCATTTT
abundance: -; v_gene: TRBV27; len: 14; j_gene: TRBJ1-4; d_gene: -; CDR3aa: CASTSSGANEKLFF; CDR3nt: TGTGCCAGCACCTCTAGTGGGGCGAATGAAAAACTGTTTTTT
abundance: -; v_gene: TRBV6-5; len: 14; j_gene: TRBJ1-2; d_gene: -; CDR3aa: CASSYSAGNYGYTF; CDR3nt: TGTGCCAGCAGTTACTCGGCTGGGAACTATGGCTACACCTTC
abundance: -; v_gene: TRBV4-3; len: 15; j_gene: TRBJ2-2; d_gene: TRBD2; CDR3aa: CASSQVLAGGGELFF; CDR3nt: TGCGCCAGCAGCCAAGTACTAGCGGGAGGCGGGGAGCTGTTTTTT
abundance: -; v_gene: TRBV27; len: 16; j_gene: TRBJ2-7; d_gene: TRBD2; CDR3aa: CASSLGTGTTIYEQYF; CDR3nt: TGTGCCAGCAGTCTTGGGACCGGGACTACCATCTACGAGCAGTACTTC
abundance: -; v_gene: TRBV4-1; len: 15; j_gene: TRBJ2-3; d_gene: -; CDR3aa: CASSQAGTSTDTQYF; CDR3nt: TGCGCCAGCAGCCAAGCGGGAACTAGCACAGATACGCAGTATTTT
abundance: -; v_gene: TRBV9; len: 15; j_gene: TRBJ2-5; d_gene: TRBD1; CDR3aa: CASSVGTGGLETQYF; CDR3nt: TGTGCCAGCAGCGTAGGGACAGGGGGTTTGGAGACCCAGTACTTC
abundance: -; v_gene: TRBV9; len: 16; j_gene: TRBJ2-7; d_gene: TRBD2; CDR3aa: CASSDLAGGSTSEQYF; CDR3nt: TGTGCCAGCAGCGACCTAGCGGGAGGAAGTACTAGCGAGCAGTACTTC
abundance: -; v_gene: TRBV4-1; len: 15; j_gene: TRBJ1-3; d_gene: TRBD1; CDR3aa: CASSQDRGTGNTIYF; CDR3nt: TGCGCCAGCAGCCAGGACAGGGGGACCGGAAACACCATATATTTT
abundance: -; v_gene: TRBV9; len: 18; j_gene: TRBJ2-1; d_gene: TRBD2; CDR3aa: CASSGGFSLGLADNEQFF; CDR3nt: TGTGCCAGCAGCGGGGGTTTTAGTTTAGGACTAGCGGACAATGAGCAGTTCTTC
abundance: once; v_gene: TRBV6-5; len: 14; j_gene: TRBJ2-1; d_gene: -; CDR3aa: CASSSLSGYNEQFF; CDR3nt: TGTGCCAGCAGTTCCCTTAGCGGCTACAATGAGCAGTTCTTC
abundance: once; v_gene: TRBV2; len: 15; j_gene: TRBJ1-1; d_gene: TRBD1; CDR3aa: CASSERQGMNTEAFF; CDR3nt: TGTGCCAGCAGTGAGCGACAGGGAATGAACACTGAAGCTTTCTTT
abundance: -; v_gene: TRBV7-8; len: 13; j_gene: TRBJ2-1; d_gene: TRBD2; CDR3aa: CASSLGGSNEQFF; CDR3nt: TGTGCCAGCAGCCTGGGGGGGAGCAATGAGCAGTTCTTC
abundance: once; v_gene: TRBV18; len: 15; j_gene: TRBJ1-1; d_gene: -; CDR3aa: CASSPLGVKNTEAFF; CDR3nt: TGTGCCAGCTCACCACTGGGGGTGAAGAACACTGAAGCTTTCTTT
abundance: -; v_gene: TRBV2; len: 19; j_gene: TRBJ1-5; d_gene: -; CDR3aa: CASSEYYRGGRQGDQPQHF; CDR3nt: TGTGCCAGCAGTGAATACTATCGCGGGGGCCGACAAGGCGATCAGCCCCAGCATTTT
abundance: once; v_gene: TRBV7-9; len: 13; j_gene: TRBJ2-7; d_gene: -; CDR3aa: CASSLTGLYEQYF; CDR3nt: TGTGCCAGCAGCTTAACAGGGTTGTACGAGCAGTACTTC
abundance: -; v_gene: TRBV9; len: 12; j_gene: TRBJ2-3; d_gene: -; CDR3aa: CASSVGSDTQYF; CDR3nt: TGTGCCAGCAGCGTAGGATCAGATACGCAGTATTTT
abundance: -; v_gene: TRBV5-6; len: 15; j_gene: TRBJ2-2; d_gene: TRBD1; CDR3aa: CASSQDRVYTGELFF; CDR3nt: TGTGCCAGCAGCCAGGACAGGGTGTACACCGGGGAGCTGTTTTTT
abundance: -; v_gene: TRBV25-1; len: 15; j_gene: TRBJ2-1; d_gene: TRBD1; CDR3aa: CASSAWDSSYNEQFF; CDR3nt: TGTGCCAGCAGTGCCTGGGACAGTTCCTACAATGAGCAGTTCTTC
abundance: -; v_gene: TRBV6-5; len: 15; j_gene: TRBJ2-5; d_gene: -; CDR3aa: CASSYSGEVGETQYF; CDR3nt: TGTGCCAGCAGTTACTCAGGGGAGGTCGGAGAGACCCAGTACTTC
abundance: -; v_gene: TRBV7-2; len: 18; j_gene: TRBJ2-1; d_gene: TRBD2; CDR3aa: CASSRGLAGGMWYNEQFF; CDR3nt: TGTGCCAGCAGCCGGGGACTAGCGGGAGGGATGTGGTACAATGAGCAGTTCTTC
abundance: -; v_gene: TRBV10-1; len: 13; j_gene: TRBJ2-2; d_gene: -; CDR3aa: CASASLGTGELFF; CDR3nt: TGCGCCAGCGCGTCGCTGGGAACCGGGGAGCTGTTTTTT
abundance: once; v_gene: TRBV7-8; len: 14; j_gene: TRBJ1-2; d_gene: -; CDR3aa: CASSLEGGGDGYTF; CDR3nt: TGTGCCAGCAGCTTAGAAGGGGGAGGAGATGGCTACACCTTC
abundance: -; v_gene: TRBV7-8; len: 14; j_gene: TRBJ2-7; d_gene: TRBD1; CDR3aa: CASQGQALPYEQYF; CDR3nt: TGCGCCAGCCAGGGACAGGCCCTACCCTACGAGCAGTACTTC
abundance: once; v_gene: TRBV5-1; len: 15; j_gene: TRBJ2-3; d_gene: TRBD1; CDR3aa: CASTPTGGWADTQYF; CDR3nt: TGCGCCAGCACCCCGACAGGGGGCTGGGCAGATACGCAGTATTTT
abundance: once; v_gene: TRBV6-6; len: 14; j_gene: TRBJ2-7; d_gene: -; CDR3aa: CASSFGTAGYEQYF; CDR3nt: TGTGCCAGCAGTTTTGGAACGGCGGGCTACGAGCAGTACTTC
abundance: -; v_gene: TRBV7-9; len: 13; j_gene: TRBJ2-7; d_gene: -; CDR3aa: CASRKGDYYEQYF; CDR3nt: TGTGCCAGCAGGAAGGGAGACTACTACGAGCAGTACTTC
abundance: -; v_gene: TRBV4-1; len: 16; j_gene: TRBJ1-2; d_gene: -; CDR3aa: CASSQALGGWKDGYTF; CDR3nt: TGCGCCAGCAGCCAGGCATTGGGGGGGTGGAAAGACGGCTACACCTTC
abundance: -; v_gene: TRBV19; len: 24; j_gene: TRBJ2-2; d_gene: -; CDR3aa: CASSSRSGTLPGHGVTHTAGELFF; CDR3nt: TGTGCCAGTAGTTCGCGGAGTGGGACTTTACCGGGACACGGGGTCACCCACACGGCCGGGGAGCTGTTTTTT